There are a few counts of the clone carrying this TCR beta chain. What it binds is unknown. Cultured CD4+ T-cell DNA underwent Oncomine TCR Beta short-read sequencing. From the PCR reads, TCRdb called clonotypes with MiXCR, one entry per CDR3 protein. The table shows more than 6,500 distinct CDR3 sequences, with 65% occurring only once. Trimming pared 3 bases from V and 3 bases from J, leaving 8 bases between. Germline V gene sequence: CDR1 MNHEY, CDR2 SMNVEV (reference sequence). CDR3 size: 13 residues. The data derive from a study of vaccination and CD4 T cells after COVID-19. For the study at large: Post-COVID specimens were obtained a median about 100 days after diagnosis (range 35 to 161). Post-vaccination samples were procured at a median of approximately 70 days following dose two (range 14 to 241).

The treatment here: roughly nine-day PBMC culture with coronavirus spike peptide pools or control peptides (ViraFEST assay). This TCR derives from a human donor who had recovered from COVID-19. This chain connects TRBV27 to TRBJ1-1; possibly TRBD1 for D (5 bases). Sequencing was performed on CD4+ T cells from blood, cultured in vitro. The CDR3 region has the DNA TGTGCCAGCAGTTTCGCAGGGTACACTGAAGCTTTCTTT. Amino acids: CASSFAGYTEAFF.